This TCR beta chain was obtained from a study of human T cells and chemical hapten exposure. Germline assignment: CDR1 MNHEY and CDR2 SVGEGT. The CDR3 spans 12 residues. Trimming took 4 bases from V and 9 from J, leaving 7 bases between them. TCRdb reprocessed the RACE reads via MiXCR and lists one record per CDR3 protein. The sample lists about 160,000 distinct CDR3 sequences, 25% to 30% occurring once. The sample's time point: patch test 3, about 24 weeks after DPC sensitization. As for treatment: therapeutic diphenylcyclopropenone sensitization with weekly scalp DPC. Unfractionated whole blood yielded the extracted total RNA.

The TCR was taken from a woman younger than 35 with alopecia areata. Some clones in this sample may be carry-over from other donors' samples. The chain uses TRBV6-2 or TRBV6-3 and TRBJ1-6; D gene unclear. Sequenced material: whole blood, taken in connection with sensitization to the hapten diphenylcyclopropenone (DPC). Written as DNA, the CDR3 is TGTGCCAGCAGTTTCGTTGTTTCACCCCTCCACTTT. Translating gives CASSFVVSPLHF.